This is a list of T cell receptor beta chains from one sample in a study of shared clonotypes between healthy human individuals. Sequenced by immunoSEQ multiplex PCR; TCRdb stores in-frame clones only, minus some. This sample yields roughly 650,000 clones, of which roughly 95% are seen a single time; about 0.12% belongs to the top ten. The sequenced sample consisted of naive CD8+ T cells sorted from blood. The receptors shown here come from a woman aged 25 to 45 in good health. The CDR3 runs from the conserved cysteine through the conserved F or W. Fields, in order: V gene, J gene, clone size, D gene, CDR3 DNA, CDR3 protein. A D gene is named only where the DNA matches it firmly. For some rows the clone size is stated as once, few or many, or as a class when expanded; others skip it.

>TRBV27|TRBJ2-7|once|TRBD1
TGTGCCAGCGGGGGGGGACAGGGGATATTGTACGAGCAGTACTTC
CASGGGQGILYEQYF
>TRBV27|TRBJ2-7|NA|NA
TGTGCCAGCAGTTTACCCGGCCGCTCCTACGAGCAGTACTTC
CASSLPGRSYEQYF
>TRBV7-8|TRBJ2-7|NA|NA
TGTGCCAGCAGCTTGGAACAGGGTATAGTCTACGAGCAGTACTTC
CASSLEQGIVYEQYF
>TRBV5-4|TRBJ2-7|NA|TRBD2
TGTGCCAGCAGCTTTGGACTAGTGGCTGAGCAGTACTTC
CASSFGLVAEQYF
>TRBV7-9|TRBJ2-7|once|NA
TGTGCCAGCAGCTCTCACAGTTTAGCGGATCCCTACGAGCAGTACTTC
CASSSHSLADPYEQYF
>TRBV6-1|TRBJ1-1|NA|TRBD1
TGTGCCAGCATTCACAGGGGCACTGAAGCTTTCTTT
CASIHRGTEAFF
>TRBV6-5|TRBJ2-7|NA|TRBD2
TGTGCCAGCAGTTCCAGTCTAGCGGGAGAAGCCGAGCAGTACTTC
CASSSSLAGEAEQYF
>TRBV9|TRBJ1-4|NA|NA
TGTGCCAGCAGCGTGGGGGGGTTCAGGGAAAAACTGTTTTTT
CASSVGGFREKLFF
>TRBV5-1|TRBJ1-1|NA|NA
TGCGCCAGCAGCCGGACAAGCGAGAACACTGAAGCTTTCTTT
CASSRTSENTEAFF
>TRBV4-1|TRBJ2-7|NA|TRBD2
TGCGCCAGCAGCCAATCCGCTAGCGGGAGGGGAGAGCAGTACTTC
CASSQSASGRGEQYF
>TRBV7-9|TRBJ2-7|once|NA
TGTGCCAGCAACCCTTCTGAGGGGAGTTACGAGCAGTACTTC
CASNPSEGSYEQYF
>TRBV7-6|TRBJ1-2|NA|NA
TGTGCCAGCAGCTTAGCGCTTTCTCCGAACTATGGCTACACCTTC
CASSLALSPNYGYTF
>TRBV4-2|TRBJ2-1|NA|NA
TGTGCCAGCAGCCAAGGGGGTGGTGAGCAGTTCTTC
CASSQGGGEQFF
>TRBV2|TRBJ1-1|NA|NA
TGTGCCAGCAGTGCAGGGTACACTGAAGCTTTCTTT
CASSAGYTEAFF
>TRBV7-9|TRBJ1-5|few|NA
TGTGCCAGCAGCATCCAAAATCAGCCCCAGCATTTT
CASSIQNQPQHF
>TRBV14|TRBJ2-7|NA|TRBD1
TGTGCCAGCAGCGGGGGGACAGGACTTATTTTCTCCTACGAGCAGTACTTC
CASSGGTGLIFSYEQYF
>TRBV19|TRBJ1-4|NA|NA
TGTGCCAGTAGTATAGTTCCGGCGCGATCTGAAAAACTGTTTTTT
CASSIVPARSEKLFF
>TRBV9|TRBJ2-7|NA|NA
TGTGCCAGCAACCGTGGAGATGTCTACGAGCAGTACTTC
CASNRGDVYEQYF